This TCR beta chain appears in the sequencing data of a study of patients and donors after allogeneic stem cell transplantation (TCRdb year 2020). On this clonotype itself: The specificity of this receptor is unknown. Base-call qualities are not available, and no considerably larger clone is one nucleotide away.

A distance of 9 bases separates the germline ends of V and J, which lose 0 bases and 3 bases respectively. Including cysteine and phenylalanine, the CDR3 has 14 amino acids. Just the 42-base CDR3 DNA is kept, in frame starting at base 1. For CDR1 and CDR2, the germline V gene lists SGHRS and YFSETQ. Library prep was done by RT-PCR. Sequenced using a NextSeq 550. The raw public data were reprocessed by TCRdb itself: fastp quality trimming at Q25, MiXCR clonotype calling, in-frame beta chains only. Rows merge per CDR3 protein into single entries with the most common DNA and genes. The sample table records about a million distinct CDR3 sequences; around 17% of these occur just once. 5% to 6.5% of the sample is held by the ten biggest clonotypes.

This clonotype was sampled from a human donor who was either an allogeneic HSCT recipient or a stem cell or donor lymphocyte infusion donor (not recorded which). It is not recorded whose cells these are; they may come from a transplant donor. The material sequenced was blood, either unsorted or a sorted T cell fraction (not recorded which). Rearrangement joined TRBV5-1 to TRBJ2-5, with the D gene uncertain. The DNA sequence is as follows: TGCGCCAGCAGCTTGGAGACCCAAGAAGAGACCCAGTACTTC. The resulting protein is CASSLETQEETQYF.